Shown below are 22 T cell receptor beta chains from a single sample sequenced in a study of molecular identifiers for immune sequencing clone quantification. TCRdb analysed the PCR reads with MiXCR anew, one entry per CDR3 protein. The table lists some 320,000 distinct CDR3 sequences, over 20% of them singletons. The sequenced sample consisted of naive CD8+ T cells from blood, with Jurkat cell RNA spiked in. Indicated subset: FACS-sorted CD8+CD4-CCR7+CD45RA+ naive T cells. These receptors all stem from a human donor in good health. Some libraries in this study had Jurkat cell RNA spiked in.

At least ten counts were recorded for this clonotype. The chain is built from TRBV23-1 and TRBJ1-1, with no clear D. TRBV23-1 counts as an open reading frame of uncertain function. V lost 3 bases, J lost 7 bases, and 9 bases lay in between. The CDR3 is 12 residues long. CDR3 in amino acids: CASSQSTNEAFF. CDR3 nucleotide sequence: TGCGCCAGCAGTCAGTCGACCAATGAAGCTTTCTTT.

This clonotype appeared many times. J is TRBJ2-3 and V is TRBV7-9; D might be TRBD2 (5 bases). The V end lost 5 bases, the J end lost 0 bases, and 12 bases lay between the germline ends. The germline gives CDR1 SEHNR, CDR2 FQNEAQ (reference sequence). The CDR3 length is 15 residues. The CDR3 here is CASSPRTSSTDTQYF. The CDR3 coding sequence is TGTGCCAGCAGCCCCCGGACTTCTAGCACAGATACGCAGTATTTT.

This clonotype has only one observation. A clone one base away is much larger, so this may be a read error. V and J are TRBV9 and TRBJ1-1; no reliable D call. CDR3 length: 13 residues. The germline V gene encodes CDR1 SGDLS and CDR2 YYNGEE. DNA of the CDR3: TGTGCCAGCGGCGTAGAAGGGAACACTGAAGCTTTCTTT. Translated: CASGVEGNTEAFF.

The table lists this clonotype with many counts. CDR3 protein: CASSRTILESNQPQHF. Written as DNA, the CDR3 is TGTGCCAGCAGTCGGACAATTTTGGAGAGCAATCAGCCCCAGCATTTT. The chain joins TRBV6-5 to TRBJ1-5, with D possibly being TRBD1 (5 bases). CDR1 and CDR2 from the germline V gene are MNHEY and SVGAGI. Trimming shortened V by 5 bases and J by 1 base, and 15 bases separated the two germline ends. The CDR3 is 16 residues long.

There are many counts of this clonotype. The chain employs TRBV20-1 and TRBJ2-2; D uncertain. Germline V gene lookup returns CDR1 DFQATT and CDR2 SNEGSKA (reference sequence). The CDR3 is 18 amino acids. V was trimmed by 1 base and J by 0 bases, leaving 18 bases between them. As DNA, the CDR3 is TGCAGTGCTAGAGTCCCCCCTGGGCTGTACCCGAACACCGGGGAGCTGTTTTTT. Amino acids: CSARVPPGLYPNTGELFF.

This clonotype showed up many times. This sequence joins TRBV27 and TRBJ1-5; D perhaps matches TRBD1 (5 bases). The germline gives CDR1 MNHEY, CDR2 SMNVEV (reference sequence). The CDR3 runs 14 residues. The V and J ends lost 3 bases and 8 bases respectively, with 14 bases between them. CDR3 sequence: CASSFGGAREPQHF. The DNA of the CDR3 is TGTGCCAGCAGTTTTGGAGGGGCTCGGGAGCCCCAGCATTTT.

This clonotype was observed once. A much larger clone sits a single nucleotide away, making a read error possible. The CDR3 loop is CVSSSLTGTNQPQHF. The CDR3 nucleotides read TGTGTCAGCAGTAGCCTGACAGGGACCAATCAGCCCCAGCATTTT. The V call is TRBV27, the J call TRBJ1-5; 7 bases match TRBD1. In germline, CDR1 is MNHEY, CDR2 SMNVEV (reference sequence). This CDR3 comprises 15 residues.

This clonotype came up many times. The chain is built from TRBV5-6 and TRBJ2-7; the D is unclear. CDR3 length equals 12 residues. Trimming took 4 bases from V and 7 from J, leaving 12 bases between them. Germline V gives CDR1 SGHDT, CDR2 YYEEEE. The CDR3 region is CASSDGLREQYF. The CDR3 DNA reads as TGTGCCAGCAGCGACGGGCTACGAGAGCAGTACTTC.

The chain links TRBV4-3 to TRBJ2-1; 9 positions match TRBD2. CDR1 LGHNA and CDR2 YSLEER come from the germline V gene. Losses at the gene ends were 9 bases for V and 10 bases for J; bases not matched to a gene: 19. The CDR3 is made up of 16 amino acids. This CDR3 reads CASAMEAGSGGREQFF. The CDR3 nucleotides are TGCGCCAGTGCCATGGAGGCTGGTAGCGGGGGAAGGGAGCAGTTCTTC.

On this clonotype itself: A much larger clonotype is one base distant, so this may be a read error. The chain employs TRBV29-1 and TRBJ2-7; possibly TRBD1 or TRBD2 for D (6 bases each). This CDR3 comprises 15 residues. Germline CDR1 reads SQVTM; CDR2 reads ANQGSEA. The CDR3 sequence is CSAERGAGTPTEQYF. Here the CDR3 DNA reads TGCAGCGCTGAAAGGGGGGCAGGGACACCCACCGAGCAGTACTTC.

With respect to this clonotype: At one end, the junction sequence differs from germline, possibly due to a read error. The V and J genes are TRBV7-2 and TRBJ2-7; 8 nucleotides align to TRBD1. In germline, CDR1 is SGHTA, CDR2 FQGNSA. The CDR3 contains 13 residues. CDR3 sequence reads: CACSPGTGYEQYF. The CDR3 nucleotides read TGTGCCTGCAGCCCGGGGACAGGATACGAGCAGTACTTC.

This clonotype was seen ten or more times. The chain couples TRBV29-1 to TRBJ1-1, with D possibly matching TRBD1 (5 bases). V lost 4 bases to trimming and J lost 6 bases, with 12 bases between them. The CDR3 covers 12 residues. From germline, CDR1 is SQVTM and CDR2 ANQGSEA. CDR3: CSVGREFAEAFF. CDR3 sequence (DNA): TGCAGCGTTGGCAGGGAATTCGCTGAAGCTTTCTTT. Using reference TRBV29-1 and TRBJ1-1 for the parts outside the CDR3, the full variable domain is SAVISQKPSRDICQRGTSLTIQCQVDSQVTMMFWYRQQPGQSLTLIATANQGSEATYESGFVIDKFPISRPNLTFSTLTVSNMSPEDSSIYLCSVGREFAEAFFGQGTRLTVV.

There are many counts of this clonotype. The chain has TRBV6-5 and TRBJ2-7; 9 positions agree with TRBD2. This CDR3 is built from 13 residues. Per germline, CDR1 MNHEY and CDR2 SVGAGI. After removal of 4 bases from V and 6 bases from J, the junction contained 4 bases not matched to a gene. CDR3 region: CASSSRGGGEQYF. The CDR3 DNA sequence: TGTGCCAGCAGTTCCCGCGGGGGGGGCGAGCAGTACTTC.

Only a few counts were recorded for this clonotype. At one of its ends the junction is not consistent with the germline gene, which may arise from a read error. This chain joins TRBV5-4 and TRBJ2-7; D possibly corresponds to TRBD2 (5 bases). The CDR3 totals 16 residues. Per germline, CDR1 SGHNT and CDR2 YYREEE (reference sequence). This CDR3 reads CASSLEIARNSHEQYF. The CDR3 DNA sequence: TGTGCCAGCAGCTTGGAAATAGCGCGTAACTCCCACGAGCAGTACTTC.

For this clonotype: At one of its ends the junction is not consistent with the germline gene, which may arise from a read error. V and J are TRBV11-2 and TRBJ1-6, with D hard to call. Germline values: CDR1 SGHAT, CDR2 FQNNGV. The CDR3 loop spans 12 amino acids. For the CDR3, the DNA is TGTGTCAGCAGCTTAAGGGATTCACCCCTCCACTTT. Translated, it gives CVSSLRDSPLHF.

Concerning this clonotype itself: A much larger clone sits a single nucleotide away, making a read error possible. The chain combines TRBV4-3 with TRBJ2-5; no clear D gene. The germline V and J ends were trimmed by 4 bases and 4 bases, with 10 bases remaining between them. This CDR3 has 13 residues. CDR1 and CDR2 from the germline V gene are LGHNA and YSLEER. CDR3 bases: TGCGCCAGCAGCCGAGATCGTCCAGAGACCCAGTACTTC. Its protein is CASSRDRPETQYF.

This clonotype was counted at least ten times. V is TRBV20-1 and J is TRBJ2-7; possible D gene TRBD2, 6 bases. The V end was cut by 2 bases, the J end by 3 bases, with 23 bases between. CDR3 length equals 17 residues. Germline loops: CDR1 DFQATT, CDR2 SNEGSKA (reference sequence). The CDR3 DNA reads TGCAGTGCTAGAAGGACCTCTAGCGCGGCCCAAGGCTACGAGCAGTACTTC. It yields the protein CSARRTSSAAQGYEQYF.

This clonotype occurred many times. V and J are TRBV6-1 and TRBJ2-2, with D possibly matching TRBD2 (7 bases). The germline V gene encodes CDR1 MNHNS and CDR2 SASEGT. CDR3 length: 17 residues. V gave up 5 bases and J gave up 1 base, with 17 bases separating them. The CDR3 DNA is TGTGCCAGCAGTCCTACAGGGAGGGAAGTGAACACCGGGGAGCTGTTTTTT. This sequence encodes CASSPTGREVNTGELFF.

The chain is built from TRBV4-3 and TRBJ1-4; the D is unclear. V lost 0 bases and J lost 4, with 9 bases in between. CDR3 size: 15 residues. Germline CDR1 and CDR2: LGHNA and YSLEER. CDR3 residues: CASSQERGFNEKLFF. As DNA, the CDR3 is TGCGCCAGCAGCCAAGAACGAGGATTTAATGAAAAACTGTTTTTT.

This clonotype was detected only once. A much larger clone differs from this one at a single base, so this may be a read error. The V and J genes are TRBV5-6 and TRBJ1-3; no reliable D call. Trimming cost V 2 bases and J 2 bases, with 8 bases left between them. Per the germline V gene, CDR1 is SGHDT and CDR2 is YYEEEE. This CDR3 comprises 14 residues. The CDR3 DNA reads as TGTGCCAGCAGCTTAAGGACTGCTGGAAACACCATATATTTT. Residues: CASSLRTAGNTIYF.

Concerning this clonotype itself: This may arise from a read error, as a much more abundant clone is one base away. CDR3 bases: TGTGCCAGCAGTACTCCTCGGGCAGTCGGAACCTACGAGCAGTACTTC. It is translated as CASSTPRAVGTYEQYF. This rearrangement joins TRBV28 to TRBJ2-7, with D unresolved. The CDR3 is 16 amino acids. With 5 bases removed from V and 2 bases from J, the gap between germline ends came to 19 bases. CDR1 and CDR2 (germline): MDHEN, SYDVKM.

This clonotype was recorded many times. V and J are TRBV4-1 and TRBJ2-5; 10 bases are a match to TRBD2. Germline CDR1 MGHRA, CDR2 YSYEKL. The CDR3 contains 16 residues. The V segment lost 1 base and the J segment 2 bases; nucleotides outside the gene matches: 4. CDR3 sequence: CASSQASGGSQETQYF. In DNA form, the CDR3 reads TGCGCCAGCAGCCAAGCTAGCGGGGGAAGTCAAGAGACCCAGTACTTC.